This T cell receptor beta chain derives from a study of T cell responses to AZD1222 COVID-19 vaccine. Sequencing was performed with immunoSEQ multiplex PCR; in TCRdb, only in-frame clones are kept and a portion is missing. Seen here are some 150,000 clones, 85% to 95% observed once, and the top ten hold about 4%. There are 13 residues in the CDR3. V was trimmed by 6 bases and J by 5 bases, leaving 10 bases between them. Germline V gene data show CDR1 as MNHEY and CDR2 as SVGAGI. Sequenced material: peripheral blood, taken on day 0 of AZD1222 vaccination. The clonotype was recovered from an adult in good health. The V gene is TRBV6-5, the J gene TRBJ1-4, with a tentative D call TRBD1 (5 bases). The DNA for the CDR3 is TGTGCCAGCAGAGGGGCTCTGAATGAAAAACTGTTTTTT. This encodes CASRGALNEKLFF.